The 32 T cell receptor beta chains presented below share a single source sample, sequenced in a study of T cells in women clearing cervical HPV infection. The table came from immunoSEQ multiplex PCR; TCRdb's copy has only in-frame clones and leaves some out. This sample's table has about 40,000 clones. The sample comprised blood buffy coat. The source is a woman between 18 and 69 years old with a cervical HPV16 infection that either progressed to CIN3+ or cleared (not recorded which).

On this clone itself: The read comes to an end 3 residues before the CDR3 does, leaving the germline J gene to fill in the end. The gene calls are TRBV5-6 and TRBJ2-2; the D gene is possibly TRBD1 (6 bases). Per the germline V gene, CDR1 is SGHDT and CDR2 is YYEEEE. CDR3 length: 15 amino acids. The DNA read from the CDR3 is TGTGCCAGCAGCTTGGTGGGGGCTGGGGCCAACGTG. Encoded protein: CASSLVGAGANV. The whole CDR3 is CASSLVGAGANVLFF.

The CDR3 DNA, read in part, is TGTGCCTGGAAGCCCCCCGACAGGGGCTATGGC. Translated, it gives CAWKPPDRGYG. The CDR3 as a whole reads CAWKPPDRGYGYTF. This sequence joins TRBV30 and TRBJ1-2; 8 bases are a match to TRBD1. The sequenced fragment ends 3 residues before the CDR3 boundary, so the rest is inferred from the germline J gene. This CDR3 spans 14 amino acids. The V gene end was trimmed by 4 bases and the J gene end by 4 bases; junction bases not matched to a gene: 8. The V gene's germline CDR1 is GTSNPN and CDR2 SVGIG (reference sequence).

Details on this clone: The observed sequence ends 3 residues before the CDR3 terminus, with the missing tail filled in from the germline J gene. The chain employs TRBV18 and TRBJ1-2; 9 nucleotides align to TRBD1. This CDR3 has 15 residues. Germline CDR1 KGHSH, CDR2 LQKENI. Losses at the gene ends were 5 bases for V and 6 bases for J; bases not matched to a gene: 10. CDR3 DNA (partial): TGTGCCAGCTCAGCTTCTTTACAGGGGGCCGATGGC. Amino acid sequence: CASSASLQGADG. The entire CDR3 is CASSASLQGADGYTF. Full variable domain (remainder filled in from reference TRBV18 and TRBJ1-2): NAGVMQNPRHLVRRRGQEARLRCSPMKGHSHVYWYRQLPEEGLKFMVYLQKENIIDESGMPKERFSAEFPKEGPSILRIQQVVRGDSAAYFCASSASLQGADGYTFGSGTRLTVV.

This chain's CDR3 is CASSPPGQRAGELFF. Incomplete CDR3 DNA: TGTGCCAGCAGCCCCCCGGGACAGCGTGCCGGGGAG. This rearrangement joins TRBV5-4 to TRBJ2-2, with 7 bases matching TRBD1. The read gets to within 3 residues of the CDR3 end, and the germline J gene fills in the rest. The junction had 9 bases not matched to a gene; V was cut back by 4 bases and J by 6 bases. CDR1 and CDR2 from the germline V gene are SGHNT and YYREEE (reference sequence). The CDR3 runs 15 residues.

A word on this clone: The read terminates 3 residues before the CDR3 end, so the remaining end is supplied by the germline J gene. The chain employs TRBV5-1 and TRBJ2-2; TRBD1 might be the D (6 bases). CDR3 length: 15 amino acids. The germline V gene encodes CDR1 SGHRS and CDR2 YFSETQ. CDR3 residues: CASRPPGAVYEKLFF. The DNA read from the CDR3 is TGCGCCAGCAGGCCCCCAGGGGCGGTTTACGAAAAG.

CDR3 amino acids: CASSITHGIADYNDYTF. CDR3 bases read: TGTGCCAGTAGTATAACCCACGGGATAGCGGACTACAATGAC. The chain recombines TRBV19 with TRBJ1-2; D is ambiguous. Coverage ceases 3 residues before the CDR3 finishes, and the germline J gene fills in the end. The CDR3 contains 17 residues. CDR1 is LNHDA and CDR2 is SQIVND in the germline V gene (reference sequence).

CDR3 bases read: TGTGCCAGCAGCTTAAGTCGGGTATCCGGGGAG. Amino acids: CASSLSRVSGE. The full CDR3 protein is CASSLSRVSGELFF. This chain joins TRBV7-2 and TRBJ2-2; D remains ambiguous. The read comes to an end 3 residues before the CDR3 does, leaving the germline J gene to fill in the end. The ends were cut back, 2 bases at V and 6 bases at J, with 10 bases in the middle. Germline V CDR1 and CDR2: SGHTA, FQGNSA. The CDR3 loop spans 14 amino acids. The full variable domain, its missing parts supplied by reference TRBV7-2 and TRBJ2-2, is GAGVSQSPSNKVTEKGKDVELRCDPISGHTALYWYRQSLGQGLEFLIYFQGNSAPDKSGLPSDRFSAERTGGSVSTLTIQRTQQEDSAVYLCASSLSRVSGELFFGEGSRLTVL.

A remark on this clone: The read halts 3 residues ahead of the CDR3 end, with the missing end drawn from the germline J gene. The chain joins TRBV6-2 or TRBV6-3 to TRBJ2-7; TRBD2 aligns across 11 bases. Unmatched junction bases numbered 2, after V lost 4 bases and J lost 3 bases. The CDR3 consists of 14 residues. The germline CDR1 and CDR2 sequences are MNHEY and SVGEGT. CDR3 in amino acids: CASSSLAGGYEQYF. The DNA read from the CDR3 is TGTGCCAGCAGTTCCCTAGCGGGGGGCTACGAG.

The CDR3 region is CASTPGGRAIGELFF. The covered CDR3 bases are TGTGCCAGCACCCCTGGCGGGAGGGCTATAGGGGAG. This chain joins TRBV7-8 and TRBJ2-2; 9 bases line up with TRBD2. The CDR3 end lies 3 residues beyond the end of the read and is filled in from the germline J gene. V shed 7 bases and J 8 bases; nucleotides not matched to a gene: 11. From germline, CDR1 is SGHVS and CDR2 FQNEAQ. The CDR3 loop spans 15 amino acids.

A word on this clone: The DNA ends 3 residues before the CDR3 does, and the rest of the CDR3 is filled in from the germline J gene. The J gene is TRBJ2-5, the V gene TRBV18, with no clear D. Germline CDR1 KGHSH, CDR2 LQKENI. The V and J ends lost 2 bases and 4 bases respectively, with 5 bases between them. The CDR3 has 12 residues. The CDR3 DNA, read in part, is TGTGCCAGCTCACCAATCTTAGAGACC. This encodes CASSPILET. The full-length CDR3 reads as CASSPILETQYF. The full variable domain, in which reference TRBV18 and TRBJ2-5 provide the parts outside the CDR3, is NAGVMQNPRHLVRRRGQEARLRCSPMKGHSHVYWYRQLPEEGLKFMVYLQKENIIDESGMPKERFSAEFPKEGPSILRIQQVVRGDSAAYFCASSPILETQYFGPGTRLLVL.

On this clone: The read ends 3 residues early relative to the CDR3; the germline J gene fills the gap. This chain uses TRBV10-3 with TRBJ1-1; 9 positions agree with TRBD1. The V gene's germline CDR1 is ENHRY and CDR2 SYGVKD. This CDR3 contains 12 residues. CDR3: CAIRDRGTEAFF. CDR3 bases read: TGTGCCATCAGGGACAGGGGAACCGAA.

Remarks on this clone: The DNA ends 3 residues before the CDR3 does, and the rest of the CDR3 is filled in from the germline J gene. The chain uses TRBV18 and TRBJ2-1, with TRBD1 matching over 7 bases. CDR3 length equals 15 residues. Germline CDR1 reads KGHSH; CDR2 reads LQKENI. V was clipped by 2 bases and J by 0 bases; unmatched bases: 1. The covered CDR3 bases are TGTGCCAGCTCACCAGGGACAGCCTCCTACAATGAG. Amino acid sequence: CASSPGTASYNE. In full, the CDR3 is CASSPGTASYNEQFF.

In regard to this clone: The CDR3 end lies 3 residues beyond the end of the read and is filled in from the germline J gene. This chain uses TRBV30 with TRBJ2-5; no definite D call. Looked up from germline, CDR1 is GTSNPN and CDR2 is SVGIG (reference sequence). The CDR3 sequence is 14 residues long. V shed 0 bases and J shed 2 bases, with 10 bases lying between them. The sequenced part of the CDR3 DNA is TGTGCCTGGAGTGTCCTCCAGTTACAAGAGACC. Its translation: CAWSVLQLQET. The full CDR3 protein is CAWSVLQLQETQYF.

A word on this clone: The observed sequence ends 3 residues before the CDR3 terminus, with the missing tail filled in from the germline J gene. The chain links TRBV19 to TRBJ2-7; D is ambiguous. The CDR3 totals 16 residues. V was pared by 4 bases and J by 1 base, with 17 bases between. CDR1 is LNHDA, CDR2 SQIVND, per germline (reference sequence). The DNA read from the CDR3 is TGTGCCAGTAGTAATCAGTACACAGCCGTATCCTACGAG. It specifies CASSNQYTAVSYE. The whole CDR3 sequence reads CASSNQYTAVSYEQYF.

In the case of this clone: The missing CDR3 end, 3 residues past where the read stops, is filled in from the germline J gene. The chain uses TRBV18 and TRBJ1-2; D gene unclear. The CDR3 has 15 residues. The germline V gene encodes CDR1 KGHSH and CDR2 LQKENI. The chain's CDR3 is CASSPPRADYNDYTF. The sequenced CDR3 bases are TGTGCCAGCTCACCACCTCGGGCCGACTACAATGAC.

On this clone: The sequenced fragment ends 3 residues before the CDR3 boundary, so the rest is inferred from the germline J gene. The genes are TRBV19 and TRBJ1-2; maybe TRBD1 (6 bases). This CDR3 is 16 amino acids long. Germline V gene lookup returns CDR1 LNHDA and CDR2 SQIVND (reference sequence). The part of the CDR3 DNA that was read is TGTGCCAGTACAGACGCGGCGGGGGCTCCCGTTTTCGAC. Translated, it gives CASTDAAGAPVFD. The CDR3 as a whole reads CASTDAAGAPVFDYTF.

Note on this clone: The read stops 3 residues short of the end of the CDR3; the missing end is completed from the germline J gene. The chain is built from TRBV29-1 and TRBJ1-1; 7 nucleotides agree with TRBD1. The CDR3 runs 15 residues. The germline V gene encodes CDR1 SQVTM and CDR2 ANQGSEA. Trimming took 0 bases from V and 1 from J; bases not matched to a gene: 5. The CDR3 sequence is CSVEERGGANTEAFF. The part of the CDR3 DNA that was read is TGCAGCGTTGAAGAGCGAGGGGGCGCGAACACTGAA.

As for this clone: With the read ending 3 residues before the CDR3 end, the germline J gene is used to fill in that end. V usage is TRBV19 and J usage is TRBJ2-7, with TRBD1 identical over 8 bases. The germline CDR1 and CDR2 sequences are LNHDA and SQIVND (reference sequence). This CDR3 contains 13 residues. With V trimmed by 5 bases and J by 2 bases, 2 bases remained unmatched. The sequenced CDR3 bases are TGTGCCAGTAGTTACAGGGGGACCTACGAG. It codes for CASSYRGTYE. The full CDR3 protein reads CASSYRGTYEQYF.

A word on this clone: The read finishes 3 residues shy of the CDR3 end, and the germline J gene is used to complete it. V usage is TRBV20-1 and J usage is TRBJ1-4, with D tentatively TRBD1 (5 bases). The CDR3 totals 15 residues. Per the germline V gene, CDR1 is DFQATT and CDR2 is SNEGSKA (reference sequence). CDR3 loop: CSARRAGVDNSPLFF. The sequenced CDR3 bases are TGCAGTGCTAGAAGGGCGGGGGTGGATAATTCACCA.

Of note for this clone: The read ends 3 residues early relative to the CDR3; the germline J gene fills the gap. The rearrangement uses TRBV19 and TRBJ1-3; D might be TRBD1 (5 bases). Germline-derived CDR1 and CDR2 are LNHDA and SQIVND (reference sequence). The CDR3 runs to 14 residues. V gave up 5 bases and J gave up 1 base, with 9 bases separating them. CDR3 loop: CASSQDSSGNTIYF. The part of the CDR3 DNA that was read is TGTGCCAGTAGTCAAGACAGTTCTGGAAACACC.

A note on this clone: The read ends 3 residues early relative to the CDR3; the germline J gene fills the gap. The chain employs TRBV30 and TRBJ2-2, with no clear D. Germline lookup yields CDR1 GTSNPN and CDR2 SVGIG (reference sequence). The CDR3 spans 11 residues. V dropped 4 bases and J dropped 9 bases, with 9 bases sitting between them. CDR3 DNA, as far as it was read: TGTGCCTGGAAAGATGACTGGGAG. This translates into CAWKDDWE. The full-length CDR3 reads as CAWKDDWELFF.

On this clone itself: The read stops 3 residues short of the end of the CDR3; the missing end is completed from the germline J gene. The chain recombines TRBV19 with TRBJ1-5, with 7 bases identical to TRBD1. CDR1 LNHDA and CDR2 SQIVND come from the germline V gene (reference sequence). This CDR3 is built from 17 residues. V lost 1 base, J lost 2 bases, and 8 bases stayed unmatched. CDR3 DNA (partial): TGTGCCAGTAGTATAGGTGTAGGGGGCGTCGGCAATCAGCCC. It encodes CASSIGVGGVGNQP. The CDR3 in its entirety is CASSIGVGGVGNQPQHF.

Comment on this clone: Coverage ceases 3 residues before the CDR3 finishes, and the germline J gene fills in the end. The chain carries TRBV20-1 and TRBJ2-3; TRBD1 matches at 8 bases. This CDR3 is 12 amino acids long. Germline lookup yields CDR1 DFQATT and CDR2 SNEGSKA (reference sequence). The covered CDR3 bases are TGCAGTGGCGACAGGGGCACGGAGACG. Protein: CSGDRGTET. The whole CDR3 is CSGDRGTETQYF.

Comments on this clone: From the germline J gene comes the end of the CDR3, since the read stops 3 residues before it. The rearrangement joins TRBV4-1 to TRBJ1-2, with 10 bases that match TRBD1. CDR1 MGHRA and CDR2 YSYEKL come from the germline V gene. Trimming at V came to 4 bases and at J to 5 bases, leaving 7 bases not matched to a gene. CDR3 length: 15 amino acids. The part of the CDR3 DNA that was read is TGCGCCAGCAGCCTCGGGACAGGGGTATTATATGGC. This sequence encodes CASSLGTGVLYG. The whole CDR3 is CASSLGTGVLYGYTF.

This clone is labeled large (0.1 to 1%) based on frequency. Read data end 3 residues before the CDR3 end; the end is taken from the germline J gene. The chain carries TRBV5-1 and TRBJ2-3, with 10 bases matching TRBD2. The junction had 1 base not matched to a gene; V was cut back by 3 bases and J by 0 bases. CDR3 length equals 15 residues. The germline V gene has CDR1 SGHRS and CDR2 YFSETQ. The CDR3 sequence is CASSWGLASTDTQYF. The part of the CDR3 DNA that was read is TGCGCCAGCAGCTGGGGACTAGCGAGCACAGATACG.

Comment on this clone: The CDR3 end lies 3 residues beyond the end of the read and is filled in from the germline J gene. The V and J genes are TRBV7-3 and TRBJ2-1, with a tentative D call TRBD2 (5 bases). The CDR3 extends over 18 amino acids. Trimming cost V 1 base and J 5 bases, with 21 bases left between them. Per germline, CDR1 SGHTA and CDR2 FQGTGA. This CDR3 is CASSLRGESGSRHNEQFF. Partial CDR3 DNA: TGTGCCAGCAGCTTAAGGGGTGAAAGCGGTTCGCGCCACAATGAG.

Note on this clone: The sequence runs out 3 residues before the end of the CDR3; the remainder is reconstructed from the germline J gene. The V call is TRBV5-1, the J call TRBJ1-4, with 9 bases that match TRBD1. Trimming at V came to 0 bases and at J to 4 bases, leaving 1 base not matched to a gene. The germline gives CDR1 SGHRS, CDR2 YFSETQ. The CDR3 has 15 amino acids. The covered CDR3 bases are TGCGCCAGCAGCTTGGGACAGGGGGTTAATGAAAAA. Translated, it gives CASSLGQGVNEK. The CDR3 reads in full as CASSLGQGVNEKLFF.

On this clone: The sequence runs out 3 residues before the end of the CDR3; the remainder is reconstructed from the germline J gene. The V call is TRBV30, the J call TRBJ1-2, with D unresolved. The CDR3 loop spans 13 amino acids. The germline V gene has CDR1 GTSNPN and CDR2 SVGIG (reference sequence). The CDR3 sequence is CAWTSGSRPFYTF. CDR3 DNA, as far as it was read: TGTGCCTGGACTAGCGGGAGCCGGCCGTTC.

Remarks on this clone: The read terminates 3 residues before the CDR3 end, so the remaining end is supplied by the germline J gene. The chain recombines TRBV19 with TRBJ1-5; tentative D call: TRBD1 (5 bases). The CDR3 consists of 19 residues. The germline V gene has CDR1 LNHDA and CDR2 SQIVND (reference sequence). V was shortened by 6 bases and J by 4 bases, with 28 bases between the two germline ends. The CDR3 region is CASSLTFGTDYLQNQPQHF. The sequenced part of the CDR3 DNA is TGTGCCAGTAGCCTGACCTTCGGGACGGACTACCTTCAAAATCAGCCC.

Notes on this clone: The read ends 3 residues before the CDR3 terminus; that terminus is restored from the germline J gene. The rearrangement joins TRBV11-2 to TRBJ1-2; D remains ambiguous. The CDR3 is 13 residues long. Per the germline V gene, CDR1 is SGHAT and CDR2 is FQNNGV. The sequenced part of the CDR3 DNA is TGTGCCAGCAGCTTAGAAGCGCCCTGGGGC. Translated: CASSLEAPWG. The entire CDR3 reads CASSLEAPWGYTF.

About this clone: The CDR3 goes on 3 residues after the read ends, and that part is filled in from the germline J gene. The chain joins TRBV20-1 to TRBJ1-5; D gene unclear. The CDR3 covers 16 residues. Trimming cost V 0 bases and J 0 bases, with 12 bases left between them. Germline CDR1 reads DFQATT; CDR2 reads SNEGSKA (reference sequence). This CDR3 reads CSARDASSYSNQPQHF. The DNA read from the CDR3 is TGCAGTGCTAGAGATGCCTCCAGTTATAGCAATCAGCCC.

For this clone: Read sequence stops 3 residues before the CDR3 end, and the germline J gene provides the missing end. V and J are TRBV5-6 and TRBJ1-2; maybe TRBD1 (6 bases). This CDR3 is 14 amino acids long. V shed 3 bases and J shed 4 bases, with 13 bases lying between them. Germline V gene data show CDR1 as SGHDT and CDR2 as YYEEEE. The DNA read from the CDR3 is TGTGCCAGCAGCTATGGGACACAGACCTATGGC. This encodes CASSYGTQTYG. The complete CDR3 reads CASSYGTQTYGYTF.